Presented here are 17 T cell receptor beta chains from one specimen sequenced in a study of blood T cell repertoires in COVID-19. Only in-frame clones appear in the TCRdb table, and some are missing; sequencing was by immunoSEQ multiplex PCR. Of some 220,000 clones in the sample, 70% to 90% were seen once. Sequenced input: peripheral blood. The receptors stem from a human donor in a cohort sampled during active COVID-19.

The CDR3 coding sequence is TGTGCCAGCAGCTTTAGTTGGGGGGAGATCTATGGCTACACCTTC. It specifies CASSFSWGEIYGYTF. This chain connects TRBV5-5 to TRBJ1-2, with TRBD1 as a possible D gene (5 bases). Trimming took 2 bases from V and 4 from J, leaving 15 bases between them. Germline V lookup: CDR1 SGHKS, CDR2 YYEKEE (reference sequence). The CDR3 loop spans 15 amino acids. Full variable domain (missing parts from reference TRBV5-5 and TRBJ1-2): DAGVTQSPTHLIKTRGQQVTLRCSPISGHKSVSWYQQVLGQGPQFIFQYYEKEERGRGNFPDRFSARQFPNYSSELNVNALLLGDSALYLCASSFSWGEIYGYTFGSGTRLTVV.

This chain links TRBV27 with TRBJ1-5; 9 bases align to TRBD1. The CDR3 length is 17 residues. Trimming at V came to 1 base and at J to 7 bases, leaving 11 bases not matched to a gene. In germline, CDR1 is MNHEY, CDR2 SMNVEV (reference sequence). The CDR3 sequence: CASSLFFRGQGYQPQHF. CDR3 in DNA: TGTGCCAGCAGTTTATTTTTCAGGGGACAGGGATACCAGCCCCAGCATTTT.

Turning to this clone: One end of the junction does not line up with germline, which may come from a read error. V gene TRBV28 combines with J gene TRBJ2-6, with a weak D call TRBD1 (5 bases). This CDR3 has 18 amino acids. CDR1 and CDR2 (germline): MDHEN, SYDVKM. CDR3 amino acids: CATSLLRGIISGANVLTF. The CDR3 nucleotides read TGTGCCACCAGTTTATTAAGGGGAATCATATCCGGGGCCAACGTCCTGACTTTC.

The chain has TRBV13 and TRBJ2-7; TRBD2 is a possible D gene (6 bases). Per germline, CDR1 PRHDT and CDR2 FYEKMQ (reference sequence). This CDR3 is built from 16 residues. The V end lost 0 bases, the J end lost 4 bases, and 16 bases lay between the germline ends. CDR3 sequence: CASSLGRQREVYEQYF. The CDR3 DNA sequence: TGTGCCAGCAGCTTAGGCCGACAGAGGGAGGTATACGAGCAGTACTTC.

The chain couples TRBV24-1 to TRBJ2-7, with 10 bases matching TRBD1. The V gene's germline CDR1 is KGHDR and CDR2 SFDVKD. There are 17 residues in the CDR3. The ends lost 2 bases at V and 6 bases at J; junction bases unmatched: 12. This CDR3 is CATSDYAYGTGVGEQYF. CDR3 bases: TGTGCCACCAGTGATTATGCGTACGGGACAGGGGTTGGCGAGCAGTACTTC.

The CDR3 loop is CASSLNSGSGYEQYF. CDR3 nucleotides: TGCGCCAGCAGCTTGAATAGCGGGAGTGGGTACGAGCAGTACTTC. The chain has TRBV5-1 and TRBJ2-7, with 9 bases that match TRBD2. CDR3 size: 15 residues. CDR1 and CDR2 (germline): SGHRS, YFSETQ. V shed 1 base and J 4 bases; nucleotides not matched to a gene: 6.

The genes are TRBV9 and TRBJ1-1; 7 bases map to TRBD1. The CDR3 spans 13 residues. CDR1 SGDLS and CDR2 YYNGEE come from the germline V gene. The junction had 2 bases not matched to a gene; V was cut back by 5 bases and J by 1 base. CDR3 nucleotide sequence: TGTGCCAGCAGGTGGACAGGGAACACTGAAGCTTTCTTT. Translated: CASRWTGNTEAFF.

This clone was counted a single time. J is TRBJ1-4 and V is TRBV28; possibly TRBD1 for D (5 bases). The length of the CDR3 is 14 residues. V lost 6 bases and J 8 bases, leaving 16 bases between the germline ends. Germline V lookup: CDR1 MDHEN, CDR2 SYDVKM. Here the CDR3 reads CASRWVNGGEKLFF. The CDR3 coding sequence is TGTGCCAGCAGATGGGTCAATGGGGGGGAAAAACTGTTTTTT. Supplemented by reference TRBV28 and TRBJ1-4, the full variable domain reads DVKVTQSSRYLVKRTGEKVFLECVQDMDHENMFWYRQDPGLGLRLIYFSYDVKMKEKGDIPEGYSVSREKKERFSLILESASTNQTSMYLCASRWVNGGEKLFFGSGTQLSVL.

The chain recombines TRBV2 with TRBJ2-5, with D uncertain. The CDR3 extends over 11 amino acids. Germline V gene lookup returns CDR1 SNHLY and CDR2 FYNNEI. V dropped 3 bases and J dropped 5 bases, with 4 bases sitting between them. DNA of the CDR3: TGTGCCAGCAGTGATCTGGAGACCCAGTACTTC. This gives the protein CASSDLETQYF.

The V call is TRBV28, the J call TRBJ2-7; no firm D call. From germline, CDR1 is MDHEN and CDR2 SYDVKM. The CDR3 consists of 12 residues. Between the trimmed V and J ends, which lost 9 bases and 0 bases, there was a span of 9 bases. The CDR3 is CASQVSSYEQYF. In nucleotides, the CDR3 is TGTGCCAGTCAGGTTAGCTCCTACGAGCAGTACTTC.

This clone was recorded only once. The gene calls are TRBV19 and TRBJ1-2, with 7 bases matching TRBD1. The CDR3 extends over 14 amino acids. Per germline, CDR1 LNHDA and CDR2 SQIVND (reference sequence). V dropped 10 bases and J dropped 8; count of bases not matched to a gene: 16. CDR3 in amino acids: CATKSQTGQRGYTF. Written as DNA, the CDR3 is TGTGCCACCAAGTCTCAGACAGGGCAACGAGGCTACACCTTC.

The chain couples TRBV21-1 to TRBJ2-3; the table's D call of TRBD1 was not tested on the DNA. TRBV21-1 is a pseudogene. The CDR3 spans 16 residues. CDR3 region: CASSFKGEGGTDTQYF. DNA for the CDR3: TGTGCCAGCAGTTTTAAGGGGGAAGGGGGCACAGATACGCAGTATTTT.

This CDR3 is CASSLLEAGGTGELFF. In DNA, the CDR3 is TGTGCCAGCAGCTTATTGGAAGCGGGGGGCACCGGGGAGCTGTTTTTT. The rearrangement joins TRBV7-2 to TRBJ2-2, with 9 bases that match TRBD2. Germline V lookup: CDR1 SGHTA, CDR2 FQGNSA. This CDR3 region has 16 residues. The ends lost 2 bases at V and 4 bases at J; junction bases unmatched: 5.

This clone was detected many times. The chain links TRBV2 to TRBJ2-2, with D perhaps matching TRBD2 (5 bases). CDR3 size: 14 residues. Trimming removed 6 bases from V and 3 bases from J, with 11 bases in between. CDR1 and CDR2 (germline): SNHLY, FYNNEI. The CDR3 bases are TGTGCCAGCAGGGAACTAGTAGACACCGGGGAGCTGTTTTTT. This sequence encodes CASRELVDTGELFF.

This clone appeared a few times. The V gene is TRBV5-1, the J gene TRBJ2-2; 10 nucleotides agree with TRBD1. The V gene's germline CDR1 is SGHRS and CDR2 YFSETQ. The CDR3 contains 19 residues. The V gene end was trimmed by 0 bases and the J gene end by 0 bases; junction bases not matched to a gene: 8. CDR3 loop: CASSLVGTGATSNTGELFF. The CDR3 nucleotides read TGCGCCAGCAGCTTGGTGGGGACAGGGGCCACCTCGAACACCGGGGAGCTGTTTTTT.

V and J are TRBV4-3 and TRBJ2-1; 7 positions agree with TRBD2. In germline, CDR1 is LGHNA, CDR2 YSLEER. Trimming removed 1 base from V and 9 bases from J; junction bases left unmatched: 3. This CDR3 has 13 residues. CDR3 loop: CASSQAREGEQFF. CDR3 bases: TGCGCCAGCAGCCAAGCTAGGGAGGGTGAGCAGTTCTTC.

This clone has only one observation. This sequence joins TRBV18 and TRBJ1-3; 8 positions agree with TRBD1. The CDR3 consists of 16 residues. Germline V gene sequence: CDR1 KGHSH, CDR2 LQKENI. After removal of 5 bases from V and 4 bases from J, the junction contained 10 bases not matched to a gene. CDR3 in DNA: TGTGCCAGCTCAGCAGGGACAGGCGGCATCGGAAACACCATATATTTT. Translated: CASSAGTGGIGNTIYF.